Below, one T cell receptor (beta chain) is given with its context. What it binds is unknown. Amplification of TCR beta CDR3 regions was performed using RNA transcripts as template. The HTBI primer set was used in a first-round RT-PCR of the TCR CDR3. TCRdb analysed the multiplex PCR reads with MiXCR anew, one entry per CDR3 protein. Among approximately 500,000 distinct CDR3 sequences, roughly 46% were seen once, and the ten largest hold around 8%. The entry originates in a study of T cells in Graves' hyperthyroidism and ophthalmopathy. Study results and limitations: The majority of expanded thyroid clonotypes above 0.001 also appeared in blood.

The CDR3 covers 9 residues. Trimming cost V 5 bases and J 9 bases, with 4 bases left between them. This TCR derives from a woman under 30 with Graves' hyperthyroidism. The sequenced sample was peripheral blood or thyroid tissue (not recorded which). This chain uses TRBV12-3 or TRBV12-4 with TRBJ2-5; D is undetermined. The CDR3 DNA reads as TGTGCCAGCAGTACCTCCCAGTACTTC. It translates to CASSTSQYF.